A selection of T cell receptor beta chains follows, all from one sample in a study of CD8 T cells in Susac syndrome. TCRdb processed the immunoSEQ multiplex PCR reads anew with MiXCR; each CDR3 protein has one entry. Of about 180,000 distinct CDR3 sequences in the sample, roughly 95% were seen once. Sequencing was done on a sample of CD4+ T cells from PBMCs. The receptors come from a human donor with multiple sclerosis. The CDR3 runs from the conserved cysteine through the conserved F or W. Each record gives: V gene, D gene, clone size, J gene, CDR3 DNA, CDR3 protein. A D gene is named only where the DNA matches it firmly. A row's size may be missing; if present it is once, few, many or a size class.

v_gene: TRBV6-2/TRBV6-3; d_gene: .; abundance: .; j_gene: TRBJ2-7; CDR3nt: TGTGCCAGCAGTCATTACGAGCAGTACTTC; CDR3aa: CASSHYEQYF
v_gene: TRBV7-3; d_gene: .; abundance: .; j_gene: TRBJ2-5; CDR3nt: TGTGCCAGCAGCTTATACGCAGGGTCAGGGGAGACCCAGTACTTC; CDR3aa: CASSLYAGSGETQYF
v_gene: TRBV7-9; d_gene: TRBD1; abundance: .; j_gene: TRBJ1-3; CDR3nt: TGTGCCAGCAGCTCGCGAGGGACAGGGGTAACCTCTGGAAACACCATATATTTT; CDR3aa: CASSSRGTGVTSGNTIYF
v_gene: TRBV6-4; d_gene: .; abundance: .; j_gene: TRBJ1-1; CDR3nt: TGTGCCAGCAGTGTAATGTCGGGGAGTGAAGCTTTCTTT; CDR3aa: CASSVMSGSEAFF
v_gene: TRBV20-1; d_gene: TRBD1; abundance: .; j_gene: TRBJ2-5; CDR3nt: TGCAGTGCCGGAACCGGGACAGGGGGAGAGACCCAGTACTTC; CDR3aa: CSAGTGTGGETQYF
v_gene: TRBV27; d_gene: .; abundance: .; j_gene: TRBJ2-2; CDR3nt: TGTGCCAGCAGTTTCTCCAACACCGGGGAGCTGTTTTTT; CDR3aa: CASSFSNTGELFF
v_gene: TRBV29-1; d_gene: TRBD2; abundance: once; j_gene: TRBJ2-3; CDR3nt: TGCAGCGTTGGCGGGGGTAGCACAGATACGCAGTATTTT; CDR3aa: CSVGGGSTDTQYF
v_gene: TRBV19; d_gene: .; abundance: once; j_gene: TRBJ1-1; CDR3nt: TGTGCCACCCTCCCCCCCACGGGGTTCACTGAAGCTTTCTTT; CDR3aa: CATLPPTGFTEAFF
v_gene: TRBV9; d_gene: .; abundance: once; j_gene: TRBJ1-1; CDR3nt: TGTGCCAGCAGCGTTACACAGAACACTGAAGCTTTCTTT; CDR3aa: CASSVTQNTEAFF
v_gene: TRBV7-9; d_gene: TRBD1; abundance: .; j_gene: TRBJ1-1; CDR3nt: TGTGCCAGCAGCTTACCAGGGGGAGGGGAAGCTTTCTTT; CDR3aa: CASSLPGGGEAFF
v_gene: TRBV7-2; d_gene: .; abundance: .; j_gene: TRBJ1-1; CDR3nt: TGTGCCAGCAGCCCCAACAGGGTGGGACTGAACACTGAAGCTTTCTTT; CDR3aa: CASSPNRVGLNTEAFF
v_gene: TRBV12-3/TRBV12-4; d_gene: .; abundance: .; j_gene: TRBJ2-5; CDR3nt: TGTGCCACCCAGGGAGGCCTGGGAGAGACCCAGTACTTC; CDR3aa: CATQGGLGETQYF
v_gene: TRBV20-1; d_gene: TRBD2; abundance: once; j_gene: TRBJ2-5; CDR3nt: TGCAGTGCTAGATGGGGGGGAGAGACCCAGTACTTC; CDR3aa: CSARWGGETQYF
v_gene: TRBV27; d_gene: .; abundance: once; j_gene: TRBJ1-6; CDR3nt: TGTGCCAGCAGTTTGCAACAGGGAAATGGCCCCCTCCACTTT; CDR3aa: CASSLQQGNGPLHF
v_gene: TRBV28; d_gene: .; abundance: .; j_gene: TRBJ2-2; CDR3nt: TGTGCCAGCAGTTTAACAGGGATCGGGGAGCTGTTTTTT; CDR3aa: CASSLTGIGELFF
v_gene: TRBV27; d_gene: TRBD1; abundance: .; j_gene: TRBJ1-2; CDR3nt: TGTGCCAGCAGCGATCCACAGGGGGCGTCTTCGGGCTACACCTTC; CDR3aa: CASSDPQGASSGYTF
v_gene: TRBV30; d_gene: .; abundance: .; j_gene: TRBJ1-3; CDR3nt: TGTGCCTGGAGTGTGGGCGGAAACACCATATATTTT; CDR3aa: CAWSVGGNTIYF
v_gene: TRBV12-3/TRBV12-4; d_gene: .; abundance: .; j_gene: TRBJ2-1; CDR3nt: TGTGCCAGCACCCCTGGCCCCTACAATGAGCAGTTCTTC; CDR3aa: CASTPGPYNEQFF
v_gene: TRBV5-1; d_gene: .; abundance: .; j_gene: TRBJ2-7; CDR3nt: TGCGCCAGCAGATTGGACAGCTCCTACGAGCAGTACTTC; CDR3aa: CASRLDSSYEQYF
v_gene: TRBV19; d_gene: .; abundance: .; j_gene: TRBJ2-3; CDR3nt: TGTGCCAGTACGTTCGGGTCCACAGATACGCAGTATTTT; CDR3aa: CASTFGSTDTQYF
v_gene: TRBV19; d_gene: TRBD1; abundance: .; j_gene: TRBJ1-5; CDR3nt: TGTGCCAGTAGGGGGGACAGATTAAAGAATCAGCCCCAGCATTTT; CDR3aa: CASRGDRLKNQPQHF
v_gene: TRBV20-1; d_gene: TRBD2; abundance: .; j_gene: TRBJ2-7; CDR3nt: TGCAGTGCTAGAGCTAGCGGGGGGTTTGGCGAGCAGTACTTC; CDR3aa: CSARASGGFGEQYF
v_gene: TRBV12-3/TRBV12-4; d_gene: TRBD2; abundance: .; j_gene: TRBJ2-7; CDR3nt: TGTGCCAGCAGTTTAAGTACTAGCGGGAGATACGAGCAGTACTTC; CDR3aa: CASSLSTSGRYEQYF
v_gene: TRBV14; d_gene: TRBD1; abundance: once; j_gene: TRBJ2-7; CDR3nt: TGTGCCAGCAGCCAAGATACAAGGGACAGGTTCTACGAGCAGTACTTC; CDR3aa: CASSQDTRDRFYEQYF
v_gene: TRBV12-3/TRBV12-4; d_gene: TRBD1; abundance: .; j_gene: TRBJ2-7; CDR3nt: TGTGCCAGCAGTTGGAACCCCGGGACAGGGCCCTACGAGCAGTACTTC; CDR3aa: CASSWNPGTGPYEQYF
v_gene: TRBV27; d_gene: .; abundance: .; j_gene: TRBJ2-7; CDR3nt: TGTGCCACCGCTGGATGGGTTTCAGGCGAGCAGTACTTC; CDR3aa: CATAGWVSGEQYF
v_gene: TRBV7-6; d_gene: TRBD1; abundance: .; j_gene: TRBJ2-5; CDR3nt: TGTGCCAGCAGCCCCGACAGGGCAAGCGAGACCCAGTACTTC; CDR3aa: CASSPDRASETQYF
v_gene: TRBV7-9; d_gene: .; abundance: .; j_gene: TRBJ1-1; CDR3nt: TGTGCCAGCAGTTCCCCTCTAGTCGGAGCTTTCTTT; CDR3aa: CASSSPLVGAFF
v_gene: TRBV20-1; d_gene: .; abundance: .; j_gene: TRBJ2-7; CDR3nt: TGCAGCGTTTTCGCGGGGTACGAGCAGTACTTC; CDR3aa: CSVFAGYEQYF